These 10 T cell receptor beta chains were all obtained from the same sample, sequenced in a study of blood T cell repertoires in COVID-19. Here immunoSEQ multiplex PCR was the method, and the copy in TCRdb shows in-frame clones only, minus some. The sample lists 100,000 to 150,000 clones; approximately 89% were seen once. Source material: peripheral blood. Receptors were obtained from a woman aged 55-75 years with acute or convalescent COVID-19.

This clone has only a few counts. CDR3 DNA sequence: TGTGCCAGTAGTGTTGAAACAGGGAATACTGAAGCTTTCTTT. It codes for CASSVETGNTEAFF. V is TRBV19 and J is TRBJ1-1; weak D call: TRBD1 (6 bases). The V end was cut by 5 bases, the J end by 5 bases, with 15 bases between. The CDR3 length is 14 residues. Germline CDR1 LNHDA, CDR2 SQIVND (reference sequence).

This clone was seen a handful of times. The V call is TRBV28, the J call TRBJ1-5; 7 bases are a match to TRBD1. CDR3 length: 14 residues. V shed 6 bases, J shed 1 base, and the junction held 3 bases outside the gene matches. Germline values: CDR1 MDHEN, CDR2 SYDVKM. CDR3 sequence: CASRTDRSNQPQHF. As DNA, the CDR3 is TGTGCCAGCAGGACGGACAGGAGCAATCAGCCCCAGCATTTT.

The chain couples TRBV3-1 (or the pseudogene TRBV3-2) to TRBJ1-3, with 11 bases identical to TRBD1. There are 17 residues in the CDR3. From germline, CDR1 is LGHDT and CDR2 YNNKEL (reference sequence). V gave up 0 bases and J gave up 6 bases; unmatched junction bases: 7. CDR3 nucleotide sequence: TGTGCCAGCAGCCAAGACTCGTGGACAGGGGGCGTAAACACCATATATTTT. Translation: CASSQDSWTGGVNTIYF.

This chain uses TRBV6-6 with TRBJ1-1, with D possibly matching TRBD1 (6 bases). The germline V and J ends were trimmed by 8 bases and 5 bases, with 18 bases remaining between them. The CDR3 runs to 14 residues. CDR1 MNHNY and CDR2 SVGAGI come from the germline V gene (reference sequence). The CDR3 is CASVGVGAGTEAFF. CDR3 bases: TGTGCCAGCGTTGGAGTGGGGGCGGGTACTGAAGCTTTCTTT.

The chain has TRBV2 and TRBJ1-5; 9 bases fit TRBD1. Germline loops: CDR1 SNHLY, CDR2 FYNNEI. This CDR3 comprises 17 residues. The ends lost 5 bases at V and 5 bases at J; junction bases unmatched: 13. The CDR3 loop reads CASSWRNWGQGDQPQHF. CDR3 DNA: TGTGCCAGCAGTTGGCGGAACTGGGGACAGGGAGATCAGCCCCAGCATTTT.

The chain has TRBV27 and TRBJ1-1, with no clear D. V lost 5 bases, J lost 4 bases, and 14 bases lay in between. Germline CDR1 is MNHEY and CDR2 is SMNVEV (reference sequence). CDR3 size: 14 residues. The CDR3 region is CASSPGVIGTEAFF. The CDR3, as DNA: TGTGCCAGCAGTCCCGGGGTTATCGGCACTGAAGCTTTCTTT.

The chain uses TRBV30 and TRBJ1-3; D may be TRBD1 (5 bases). V dropped 5 bases and J dropped 0 bases, with 14 bases sitting between them. The CDR3 sequence is 15 residues long. CDR1 and CDR2 (germline): GTSNPN, SVGIG (reference sequence). This CDR3 reads CAWGRVTTSGNTIYF. The CDR3 DNA sequence: TGTGCCTGGGGCAGGGTAACTACCTCTGGAAACACCATATATTTT. Drawing the rest from reference TRBV30 and TRBJ1-3, the complete variable domain is SQTIHQWPATLVQPVGSPLSLECTVEGTSNPNLYWYRQAAGRGLQLLFYSVGIGQISSEVPQNLSASRPQDRQFILSSKKLLLSDSGFYLCAWGRVTTSGNTIYFGEGSWLTVV.

The CDR3 spells CASKSGVDYGYTF. The CDR3 DNA follows: TGTGCCAGCAAGTCCGGGGTCGACTATGGCTACACCTTC. The chain combines TRBV28 with TRBJ1-2; D uncertain. This CDR3 has 13 residues. The germline V gene has CDR1 MDHEN and CDR2 SYDVKM. Between the trimmed V and J ends, which lost 7 bases and 3 bases, there was a span of 12 bases.

The V gene is TRBV4-1, the J gene TRBJ1-6; D unresolved. The CDR3 consists of 17 residues. Trimming removed 1 base from V and 0 bases from J, with 10 bases in between. Per germline, CDR1 MGHRA and CDR2 YSYEKL. CDR3 coding DNA: TGCGCCAGCAGCCAAGTAATCTGGAGCTCCTATAATTCACCCCTCCACTTT. This sequence encodes CASSQVIWSSYNSPLHF.

This clone showed up just a few times. The rearrangement joins TRBV7-2 to TRBJ1-1; D gene ambiguous. CDR3 length: 14 amino acids. Trimming took off 3 bases at V and 1 base at J, with 9 bases between the two ends. The V gene's germline CDR1 is SGHTA and CDR2 FQGNSA. The CDR3 is CASSFGGRNTEAFF. As DNA, the CDR3 is TGTGCCAGCAGCTTTGGAGGGCGGAACACTGAAGCTTTCTTT.